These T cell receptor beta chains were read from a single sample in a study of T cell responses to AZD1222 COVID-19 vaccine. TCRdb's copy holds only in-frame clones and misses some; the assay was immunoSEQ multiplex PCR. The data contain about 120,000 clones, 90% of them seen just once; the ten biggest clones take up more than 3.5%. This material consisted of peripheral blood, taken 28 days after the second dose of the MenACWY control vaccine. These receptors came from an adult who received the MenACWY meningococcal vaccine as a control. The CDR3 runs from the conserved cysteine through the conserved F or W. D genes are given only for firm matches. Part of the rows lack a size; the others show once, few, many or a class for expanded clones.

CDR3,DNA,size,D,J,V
CASSQDPAGGGTSTDTQYF,TGTGCCAGCAGCCAAGATCCAGCGGGAGGGGGAACTAGCACAGATACGCAGTATTTT,-,TRBD2,TRBJ2-3,TRBV4-2
CASSQGQQYSSYNSPLHF,TGTGCCAGCAGCCAGGGACAACAATATAGCTCCTATAATTCACCCCTCCACTTT,-,-,TRBJ1-6,TRBV7-2
CASSQAKRGGVETQYF,TGTGCCAGCAGCCAAGCGAAGCGGGGGGGCGTAGAGACCCAGTACTTC,-,TRBD2,TRBJ2-5,TRBV3-1/TRBV3-2
CASSYSRALNTEAFF,TGTGCCAGCAGTTACTCGCGGGCGTTGAACACTGAAGCTTTCTTT,-,-,TRBJ1-1,TRBV6-5
CSVIGTGVSTEAFF,TGCAGCGTAATAGGGACAGGGGTTTCTACTGAAGCTTTCTTT,-,TRBD1,TRBJ1-1,TRBV29-1
CASSQVGSQFYEQYF,TGTGCCAGCAGCCAAGTCGGGTCTCAGTTCTACGAGCAGTACTTC,-,-,TRBJ2-7,TRBV14
CASSLTTSGSTDTQYF,TGTGCCAGCAGCTTAACCACTAGCGGGAGTACAGATACGCAGTATTTT,-,TRBD2,TRBJ2-3,TRBV7-3
CASSLTGVAYEQYF,TGTGCCAGCAGCTTGACAGGGGTAGCCTACGAGCAGTACTTC,-,TRBD1,TRBJ2-7,TRBV5-6
CASSEQGAYGYTF,TGTGCCAGCAGTGAGCAGGGGGCGTATGGCTACACCTTC,-,TRBD1,TRBJ1-2,TRBV2
CASSYSTSGIGEQFF,TGTGCCAGCAGTTACTCGACTAGCGGGATTGGTGAGCAGTTCTTC,-,TRBD2,TRBJ2-1,TRBV6-5
CASSTGNTIYF,TGTGCCAGCAGCACTGGAAACACCATATATTTT,few,-,TRBJ1-3,TRBV12-3/TRBV12-4
CASKGDAYEQYF,TGTGCCAGTAAGGGCGACGCCTACGAGCAGTACTTC,-,-,TRBJ2-7,TRBV19
CASSIRDVATSTDTQYF,TGTGCCAGCAGCATCCGGGACGTAGCTACGAGCACAGATACGCAGTATTTT,-,-,TRBJ2-3,TRBV7-2
CARGGASGSDEQFF,TGTGCCAGGGGGGGAGCTAGCGGGAGCGATGAGCAGTTCTTC,large,TRBD2,TRBJ2-1,TRBV2
CASSLDGGPTSIQYF,TGCGCCAGCAGCTTGGATGGGGGGCCTACGAGCATTCAGTACTTC,-,-,TRBJ2-4,TRBV5-1
CASGGLNTEAFF,TGTGCCAGCGGGGGTTTGAACACTGAAGCTTTCTTT,-,-,TRBJ1-1,TRBV12-3/TRBV12-4
CASTTQVGNSPLHF,TGTGCCAGCACCACCCAGGTGGGGAATTCACCCCTCCACTTT,-,-,TRBJ1-6,TRBV28
CASSSLTGELFF,TGTGCCAGCAGTTCTCTCACCGGGGAGCTGTTTTTT,-,-,TRBJ2-2,TRBV27
CAWSVTGQTNQPQHF,TGTGCCTGGAGTGTAACGGGACAGACCAATCAGCCCCAGCATTTT,-,TRBD1,TRBJ1-5,TRBV30
CASSPLGIAGGNSYNEQFF,TGCGCCAGCAGCCCGTTAGGAATAGCGGGGGGAAACTCCTACAATGAGCAGTTCTTC,-,TRBD2,TRBJ2-1,TRBV4-1
CASSISVTSGRNEQFF,TGTGCCAGTAGTATTTCGGTCACTAGCGGGAGAAATGAGCAGTTCTTC,-,TRBD2,TRBJ2-1,TRBV19
CASSSSGVTNEKLFF,TGCGCCAGCAGCAGCTCAGGGGTCACCAATGAAAAACTGTTTTTT,-,-,TRBJ1-4,TRBV5-1
CASSPDVSGDYGYTF,TGTGCCAGCTCACCAGACGTCTCCGGGGACTATGGCTACACCTTC,-,-,TRBJ1-2,TRBV18
CASSPKRLALSYEQYF,TGCGCCAGCAGCCCTAAGCGACTAGCGCTCTCCTACGAGCAGTACTTC,-,TRBD2,TRBJ2-7,TRBV4-1
CASSSQVDSPLHF,TGTGCCAGCAGTTCCCAGGTGGATTCACCCCTCCACTTT,-,-,TRBJ1-6,TRBV12-3/TRBV12-4
CASSYPSTEAFF,TGTGCCAGCAGCTATCCTAGCACTGAAGCTTTCTTT,-,-,TRBJ1-1,TRBV5-6
CASSKRQGSTEAFF,TGTGCCAGCAGCAAAAGACAGGGGAGCACTGAAGCTTTCTTT,-,TRBD1,TRBJ1-1,TRBV28
CASGLAGGAYNEQFF,TGTGCCAGCGGACTAGCGGGAGGCGCCTACAATGAGCAGTTCTTC,-,TRBD2,TRBJ2-1,TRBV3-1/TRBV3-2
CASSDSTTGRGGELFF,TGTGCCAGCAGTGACTCGACGACAGGGCGTGGCGGGGAGCTGTTTTTT,-,TRBD1,TRBJ2-2,TRBV6-4
CASSKRPGHQETQYF,TGTGCCAGCAGTAAAAGACCAGGCCACCAAGAGACCCAGTACTTC,-,-,TRBJ2-5,TRBV2
CASSYYGGGRGDTQYF,TGTGCCAGCAGTTACTATGGGGGAGGGCGAGGAGATACGCAGTATTTT,-,TRBD2,TRBJ2-3,TRBV6-5
CASSEYRGRDSPLHF,TGTGCCAGCAGTGAATACAGGGGGCGTGATTCACCCCTCCACTTT,-,TRBD1,TRBJ1-6,TRBV6-1
CASSPGQIQETQYF,TGTGCCAGCAGTCCGGGACAGATACAAGAGACCCAGTACTTC,-,TRBD1,TRBJ2-5,TRBV2
CASSVQNTGELFF,TGTGCCAGCAGCGTCCAGAACACCGGGGAGCTGTTTTTT,-,-,TRBJ2-2,TRBV9
CASSLRLGQDPFGYYGYTF,TGTGCCAGCAGTTTAAGACTAGGACAGGACCCATTCGGCTACTATGGCTACACCTTC,-,TRBD1,TRBJ1-2,TRBV7-2
CASSLEVRVENTEAFF,TGTGCCAGCAGCTTGGAGGTTCGTGTTGAGAACACTGAAGCTTTCTTT,-,-,TRBJ1-1,TRBV5-4
CASSWGYATNEKLFF,TGTGCCAGCAGTTGGGGTTACGCAACTAATGAAAAACTGTTTTTT,-,-,TRBJ1-4,TRBV28
CASGGTSGIYNEQFF,TGTGCCAGCGGCGGGACTAGCGGGATCTACAATGAGCAGTTCTTC,-,TRBD2,TRBJ2-1,TRBV25-1
CASSPRTGGNYGYTF,TGTGCCAGCAGCCCGCGGACAGGGGGAAACTATGGCTACACCTTC,-,TRBD1,TRBJ1-2,TRBV5-4
CASSKTGGNYGYTF,TGTGCCAGCAGTAAAACAGGGGGCAACTATGGCTACACCTTC,few,TRBD1,TRBJ1-2,TRBV6-5